Each of the 5 T cell receptor beta chains below was sequenced from the same sample in a study of tumor and adjacent non-tumor tissue in lung cancer. RNA was extracted from bulk tissue without any cell sorting. More than 3 cm separated this lung sample from the edge of the tumor. Three rounds of nested PCR, following a modified ARM-PCR protocol, produced the TCRbeta library. Via MiXCR, TCRdb re-called the multiplex PCR reads, giving one row per CDR3 protein. The sample lists under 95,000 distinct CDR3 sequences, 70% to 90% occurring once. Sequencing was performed on distant non-tumor lung tissue. All receptors derive from a man aged 55 to 69 with non-small cell lung cancer.

About this clonotype itself: Germline is not matched at one junction end, which may reflect a read error. This rearrangement joins TRBV11-2 to TRBJ2-1; 10 bases match TRBD2. Germline lookup yields CDR1 SGHAT and CDR2 FQNNGV. This CDR3 comprises 16 residues. The CDR3 protein is CASSPGGLAGVGERFF. CDR3 DNA sequence: TGTGCCAGCAGCCCAGGGGGGCTAGCGGGAGTAGGTGAGCGGTTCTTC.

To note about this clonotype: This may come from a read error, since a much larger clone is one base off. The chain has TRBV7-9 and TRBJ2-5; unclear D gene. V lost 2 bases, J lost 2 bases, and 12 bases lay in between. This CDR3 is built from 15 residues. The germline gives CDR1 SEHNR, CDR2 FQNEAQ (reference sequence). CDR3 loop: CASSLNTQPQETQYF. DNA of the CDR3: TGTGCCAGCAGCTTAAATACACAGCCTCAAGAGACCCAGTACTTC. The full variable domain, rest sourced from reference TRBV7-9 and TRBJ2-5, is DTGVSQNPRHKITKRGQNVTFRCDPISEHNRLYWYRQTLGQGPEFLTYFQNEAQLEKSRLLSDRFSAERPKGSFSTLEIQRTEQGDSAMYLCASSLNTQPQETQYFGPGTRLLVL.

In regard to this clonotype: The junction does not match germline at one end; this may be a read error. The genes are TRBV11-2 and TRBJ2-7, with D perhaps TRBD1 or TRBD2 (5 bases each). CDR1 and CDR2 (germline): SGHAT, FQNNGV. The CDR3 totals 15 residues. DNA for the CDR3: TGTCCCAGCAGCACGACTAACGGGACGGCAGACGAGCAGTACTTC. Translation: CPSSTTNGTADEQYF.

This rearrangement joins TRBV5-5 to TRBJ2-5; TRBD2 agrees at 9 bases. The CDR3 totals 15 residues. V lost 4 bases and J lost 14; bases outside the gene matches: 18. CDR1 SGHKS and CDR2 YYEKEE come from the germline V gene (reference sequence). The CDR3 nucleotides are TGTGCCAGCAGCGGACTAGCGATGTACCAAGAGATCCACTACTTC. Amino acid sequence: CASSGLAMYQEIHYF.

Details on this clonotype: At one end the junction does not follow the germline gene, possibly because of a read error. The V call is TRBV4-1, the J call TRBJ2-4; the match to TRBD2 covers 11 bases. The CDR3 length is 17 residues. CDR1 and CDR2 (germline): MGHRA, YSYEKL. The CDR3 DNA reads TGTGCCAGCGGCCAAGAAGGGCTAGCGGGGGGTCACGACATTCAGTACTTC. This gives the protein CASGQEGLAGGHDIQYF.